Shown below are 14 T cell receptor beta chains from a single sample sequenced in a study of somatic mutations in cytotoxic T cells in rheumatoid arthritis. Profiling relied on immunoSEQ multiplex PCR, and the TCRdb table lists in-frame clones only, not all of them. The table lists about 18,000 clones, roughly 70% of them singletons. Sequencing was performed on CD8+ T cells sorted from blood. The receptors derive from a woman in her sixties or seventies in good health.

The chain carries TRBV27 and TRBJ1-1; TRBD1 might be the D (6 bases). Trimming took off 6 bases at V and 1 base at J, with 15 bases between the two ends. This CDR3 is built from 15 residues. Germline V gives CDR1 MNHEY, CDR2 SMNVEV (reference sequence). CDR3 protein: CASRLGGAPNTEAFF. DNA for the CDR3: TGTGCCAGCAGACTAGGGGGGGCCCCGAACACTGAAGCTTTCTTT.

V gene TRBV28 combines with J gene TRBJ1-2; D is unclear. The CDR3 runs 13 residues. The V gene's germline CDR1 is MDHEN and CDR2 SYDVKM. V lost 4 bases to trimming and J lost 1 base, with 7 bases between them. The CDR3, as DNA: TGTGCCAGCAGTTCGCGACTTAACTATGGCTACACCTTC. Its protein is CASSSRLNYGYTF.

V is TRBV25-1 and J is TRBJ2-6; tentative D call: TRBD1 (6 bases). CDR3 size: 14 residues. Germline lookup yields CDR1 MGHDK and CDR2 SYGVNS. Trimming left V 5 bases short and J 4 bases short, with 9 bases between. Written as DNA, the CDR3 is TGTGCCAGCAGTTGGGGGACAGGGGCCAACGTCCTGACTTTC. Encoded protein: CASSWGTGANVLTF.

This chain joins TRBV7-9 and TRBJ1-2, with TRBD1 as a possible D gene (5 bases). The CDR3 consists of 13 residues. Germline loops: CDR1 SEHNR, CDR2 FQNEAQ (reference sequence). V lost 0 bases to trimming and J lost 6 bases, with 8 bases between them. CDR3 loop: CASSLASGNGYTF. The DNA for the CDR3 is TGTGCCAGCAGCTTAGCATCAGGGAATGGCTACACCTTC.

This chain uses TRBV10-3 with TRBJ2-3; D possibly corresponds to TRBD1 (5 bases). The CDR3 loop spans 15 amino acids. Trimming stripped 3 bases from V and 2 bases from J, with 12 bases between. CDR1 is ENHRY, CDR2 SYGVKD, per germline. The CDR3 nucleotides are TGTGCCATCAGTGATCGTGACAGTCCCACAGATACGCAGTATTTT. This codes for CAISDRDSPTDTQYF.

This clone was seen a few times. J is TRBJ1-6 and V is TRBV13, with D tentatively TRBD1 (6 bases). The CDR3 runs 16 residues. The ends were cut back, 1 base at V and 7 bases at J, with 14 bases in the middle. The germline gives CDR1 PRHDT, CDR2 FYEKMQ (reference sequence). CDR3: CASSLAQGKGNSPLHF. For the CDR3, the DNA is TGTGCCAGCAGCTTAGCCCAGGGGAAGGGAAATTCACCCCTCCACTTT.

The chain links TRBV19 to TRBJ1-1; no reliable D call. Trimming cost V 10 bases and J 1 base, with 13 bases left between them. Germline V gene sequence: CDR1 LNHDA, CDR2 SQIVND (reference sequence). The CDR3 runs to 13 residues. The CDR3 DNA sequence: TGTGCCACCCGTCGAGGGTCGAACACTGAAGCTTTCTTT. Its protein is CATRRGSNTEAFF.

This rearrangement joins TRBV5-4 to TRBJ2-5; D call uncertain. Looked up from germline, CDR1 is SGHNT and CDR2 is YYREEE (reference sequence). V was trimmed by 0 bases and J by 5 bases, leaving 11 bases between them. The CDR3 totals 14 residues. CDR3 coding DNA: TGTGCCAGCAGCTTGGAAGGAGTGTACGAGACCCAGTACTTC. Translating it yields CASSLEGVYETQYF.

V and J are TRBV11-3 and TRBJ1-5; D unclear. CDR1 is SGHNT, CDR2 YENEEA, per germline. The V end was cut by 5 bases, the J end by 5 bases, with 25 bases between. There are 18 residues in the CDR3. CDR3 residues: CASSLHRSPAVFYQPQHF. CDR3 nucleotides: TGTGCCAGCAGCCTTCATCGGAGCCCCGCCGTCTTTTATCAGCCCCAGCATTTT.

The chain combines TRBV9 with TRBJ2-4, with 15 bases lining up with TRBD2. CDR1 and CDR2 from the germline V gene are SGDLS and YYNGEE. Trimming at V came to 0 bases and at J to 1 base, leaving 8 bases not matched to a gene. There are 20 residues in the CDR3. The CDR3 DNA follows: TGTGCCAGCAGCGTAGCCGGACTAGCGGGAGGGCCGGTGGCCAAAAACATTCAGTACTTC. Encoded protein: CASSVAGLAGGPVAKNIQYF.

The chain joins TRBV25-1 to TRBJ1-1; weak D call: TRBD1 (5 bases). Trimming pared 7 bases from V and 0 bases from J, leaving 15 bases between. Germline values: CDR1 MGHDK, CDR2 SYGVNS. CDR3 length: 15 residues. The DNA of the CDR3 is TGTGCCAGCATCAAGGGCTCGGGGGTGAACACTGAAGCTTTCTTT. Amino acids: CASIKGSGVNTEAFF. The variable domain in full, with the rest retrieved from reference TRBV25-1 and TRBJ1-1, is EADIYQTPRYLVIGTGKKITLECSQTMGHDKMYWYQQDPGMELHLIHYSYGVNSTEKGDLSSESTVSRIRTEHFPLTLESARPSHTSQYLCASIKGSGVNTEAFFGQGTRLTVV.

This clone was recorded once. The rearrangement uses TRBV29-1 and TRBJ1-1; the D gene is possibly TRBD1 (5 bases). Looked up from germline, CDR1 is SQVTM and CDR2 is ANQGSEA. With 6 bases removed from V and 6 bases from J, the gap between germline ends came to 17 bases. The CDR3 has 13 amino acids. CDR3 sequence: CSVDGGELSEAFF. Written as DNA, the CDR3 is TGCAGCGTCGACGGAGGGGAGCTATCTGAAGCTTTCTTT.

The CDR3 region has the DNA TGTGCCAGCAGTGACGACAGCAAATACACTGAAGCTTTCTTT. Its protein is CASSDDSKYTEAFF. The gene calls are TRBV25-1 and TRBJ1-1; D may be TRBD1 (5 bases). The CDR3 runs 14 residues. V was trimmed by 3 bases and J by 3 bases, leaving 11 bases between them. Per the germline V gene, CDR1 is MGHDK and CDR2 is SYGVNS.

V and J are TRBV5-1 and TRBJ1-1; 8 nucleotides match TRBD1. CDR3 length: 15 amino acids. Per the germline V gene, CDR1 is SGHRS and CDR2 is YFSETQ. V dropped 0 bases and J dropped 1; count of bases not matched to a gene: 2. The CDR3: CASSLEDRANTEAFF. CDR3 bases: TGCGCCAGCAGCTTGGAGGACAGGGCGAACACTGAAGCTTTCTTT.